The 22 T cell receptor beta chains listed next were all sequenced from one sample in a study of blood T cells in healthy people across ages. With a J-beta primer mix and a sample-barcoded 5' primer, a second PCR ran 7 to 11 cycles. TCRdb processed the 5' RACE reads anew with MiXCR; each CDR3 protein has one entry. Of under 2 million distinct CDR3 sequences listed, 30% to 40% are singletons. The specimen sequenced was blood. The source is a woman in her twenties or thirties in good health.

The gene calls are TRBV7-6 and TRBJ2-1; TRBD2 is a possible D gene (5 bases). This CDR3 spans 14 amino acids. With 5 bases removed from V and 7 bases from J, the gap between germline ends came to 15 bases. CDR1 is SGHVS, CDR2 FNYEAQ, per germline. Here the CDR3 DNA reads TGTGCCAGCAGCGCTCACGACGGGGAGAATGAGCAGTTCTTC. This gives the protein CASSAHDGENEQFF.

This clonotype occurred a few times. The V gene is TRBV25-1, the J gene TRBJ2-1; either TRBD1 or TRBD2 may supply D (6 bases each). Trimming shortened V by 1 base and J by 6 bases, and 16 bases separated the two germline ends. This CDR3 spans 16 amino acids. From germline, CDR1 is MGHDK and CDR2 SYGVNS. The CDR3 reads CASSELGGGIVNEQFF. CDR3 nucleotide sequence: TGTGCCAGCAGTGAATTAGGGGGAGGAATCGTCAATGAGCAGTTCTTC.

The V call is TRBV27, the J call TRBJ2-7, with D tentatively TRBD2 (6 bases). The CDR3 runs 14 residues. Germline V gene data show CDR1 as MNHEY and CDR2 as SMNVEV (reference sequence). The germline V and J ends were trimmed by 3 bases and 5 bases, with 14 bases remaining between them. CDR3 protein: CASSFVGTVDEQYF. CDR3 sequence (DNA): TGTGCCAGCAGTTTCGTGGGGACTGTGGACGAGCAGTACTTC.

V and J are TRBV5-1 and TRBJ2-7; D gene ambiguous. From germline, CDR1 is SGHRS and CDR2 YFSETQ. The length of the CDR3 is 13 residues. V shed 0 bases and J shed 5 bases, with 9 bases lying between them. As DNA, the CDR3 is TGCGCCAGCAGCTTGGGAACAGAAAACGAGCAGTACTTC. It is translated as CASSLGTENEQYF.

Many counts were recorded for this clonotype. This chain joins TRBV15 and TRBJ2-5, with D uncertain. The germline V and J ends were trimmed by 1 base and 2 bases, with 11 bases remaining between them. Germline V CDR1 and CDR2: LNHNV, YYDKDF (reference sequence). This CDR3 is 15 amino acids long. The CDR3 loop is CATSRAGHLQETQYF. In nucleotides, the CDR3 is TGTGCCACCAGCAGAGCGGGTCACCTACAAGAGACCCAGTACTTC.

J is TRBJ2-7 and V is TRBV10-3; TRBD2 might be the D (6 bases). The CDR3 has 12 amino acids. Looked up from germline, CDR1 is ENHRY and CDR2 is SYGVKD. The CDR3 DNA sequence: TGTACCACCGCGGAGGGAGCCTACGAGCAGTACTTC. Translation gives CTTAEGAYEQYF.

The CDR3 loop reads CATSRDLGPTEQYF. The CDR3 DNA follows: TGTGCCACCAGCAGAGATCTCGGCCCCACCGAGCAGTACTTC. This sequence joins TRBV15 and TRBJ2-4; D ambiguous. The end of the DNA fits TRBJ2-7 better, so the J call may be wrong. This CDR3 is 14 amino acids long. CDR1 is LNHNV and CDR2 is YYDKDF in the germline V gene (reference sequence).

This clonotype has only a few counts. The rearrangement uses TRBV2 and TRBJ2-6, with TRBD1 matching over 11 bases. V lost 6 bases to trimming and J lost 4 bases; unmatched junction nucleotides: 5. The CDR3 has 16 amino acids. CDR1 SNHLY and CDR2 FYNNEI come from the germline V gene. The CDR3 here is CASRRDRGTGANVLTF. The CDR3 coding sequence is TGTGCCAGCAGGCGGGACAGGGGGACAGGGGCCAACGTCCTGACTTTC.

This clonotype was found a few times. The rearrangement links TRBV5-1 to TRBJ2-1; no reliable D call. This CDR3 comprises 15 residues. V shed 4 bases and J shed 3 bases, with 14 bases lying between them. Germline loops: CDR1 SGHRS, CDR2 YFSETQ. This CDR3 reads CASSPLFWGYNEQFF. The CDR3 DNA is TGCGCCAGCAGCCCCCTATTCTGGGGCTACAATGAGCAGTTCTTC. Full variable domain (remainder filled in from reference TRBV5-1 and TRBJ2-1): KAGVTQTPRYLIKTRGQQVTLSCSPISGHRSVSWYQQTPGQGLQFLFEYFSETQRNKGNFPGRFSGRQFSNSRSEMNVSTLELGDSALYLCASSPLFWGYNEQFFGPGTRLTVL.

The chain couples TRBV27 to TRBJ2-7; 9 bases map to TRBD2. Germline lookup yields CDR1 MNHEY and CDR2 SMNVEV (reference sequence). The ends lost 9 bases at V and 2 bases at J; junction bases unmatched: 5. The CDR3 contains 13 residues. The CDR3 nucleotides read TGTGCCAGTGCGGGAGGGCCAGCCTACGAGCAGTACTTC. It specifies CASAGGPAYEQYF.

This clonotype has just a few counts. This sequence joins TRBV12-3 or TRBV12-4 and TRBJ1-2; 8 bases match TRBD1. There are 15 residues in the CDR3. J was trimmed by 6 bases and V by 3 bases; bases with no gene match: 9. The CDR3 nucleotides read TGTGCCAGCAGTTTCATGGCAGGGGGCTTTGATGGCTACACCTTC. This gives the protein CASSFMAGGFDGYTF.

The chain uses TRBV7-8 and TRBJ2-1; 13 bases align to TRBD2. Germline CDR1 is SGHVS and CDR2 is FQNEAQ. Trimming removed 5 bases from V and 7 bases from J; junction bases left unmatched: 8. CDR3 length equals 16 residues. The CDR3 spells CASSPQTSGGPNEQFF. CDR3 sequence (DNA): TGTGCCAGCAGCCCCCAGACTAGCGGGGGGCCGAATGAGCAGTTCTTC.

CDR3 sequence: CSARGGSGSLGGKETQYF. In nucleotides, the CDR3 is TGCAGTGCTAGAGGGGGAAGCGGGAGTTTAGGGGGAAAAGAGACCCAGTACTTC. The rearrangement uses TRBV20-1 and TRBJ2-5; 8 bases are a match to TRBD2. The germline V gene has CDR1 DFQATT and CDR2 SNEGSKA (reference sequence). J gave up 3 bases and V 1 base, and 16 bases lay outside the gene matches. There are 18 residues in the CDR3.

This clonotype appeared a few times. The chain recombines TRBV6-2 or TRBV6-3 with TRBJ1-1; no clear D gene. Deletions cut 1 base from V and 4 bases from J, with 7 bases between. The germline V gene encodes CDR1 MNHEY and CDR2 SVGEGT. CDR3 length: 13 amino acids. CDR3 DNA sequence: TGTGCCAGCAGTTACTTTTTGACCACTGAAGCTTTCTTT. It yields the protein CASSYFLTTEAFF.

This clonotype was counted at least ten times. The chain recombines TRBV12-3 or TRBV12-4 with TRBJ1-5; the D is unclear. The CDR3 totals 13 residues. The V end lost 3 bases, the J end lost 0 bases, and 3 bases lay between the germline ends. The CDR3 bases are TGTGCCAGCAGTTTGGTTAGCAATCAGCCCCAGCATTTT. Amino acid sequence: CASSLVSNQPQHF.

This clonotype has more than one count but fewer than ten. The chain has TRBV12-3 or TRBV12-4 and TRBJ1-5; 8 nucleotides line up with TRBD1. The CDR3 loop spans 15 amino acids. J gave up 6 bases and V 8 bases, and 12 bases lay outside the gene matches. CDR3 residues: CASLARQGAGQPQHF. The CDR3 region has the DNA TGTGCCAGCCTGGCTAGGCAGGGGGCCGGTCAGCCCCAGCATTTT.

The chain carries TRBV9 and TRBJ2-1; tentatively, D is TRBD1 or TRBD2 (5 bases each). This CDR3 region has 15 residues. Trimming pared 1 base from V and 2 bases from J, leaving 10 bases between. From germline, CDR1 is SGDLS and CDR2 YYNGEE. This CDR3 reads CASSVRDAPYNEQFF. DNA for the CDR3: TGTGCCAGCAGCGTAAGGGACGCCCCCTACAATGAGCAGTTCTTC.

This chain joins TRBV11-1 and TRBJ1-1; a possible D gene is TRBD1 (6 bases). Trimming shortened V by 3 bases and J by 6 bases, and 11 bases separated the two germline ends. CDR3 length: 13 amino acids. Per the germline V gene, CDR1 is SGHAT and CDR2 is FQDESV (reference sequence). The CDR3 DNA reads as TGTGCCAGCAGCTTTAGAGAGGGGGCTGAAGCTTTCTTT. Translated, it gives CASSFREGAEAFF.

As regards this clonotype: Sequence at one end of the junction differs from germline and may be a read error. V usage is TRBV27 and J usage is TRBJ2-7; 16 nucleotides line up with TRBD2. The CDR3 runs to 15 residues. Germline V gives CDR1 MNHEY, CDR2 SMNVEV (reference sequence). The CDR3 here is CACSYGTSGRGEQYF. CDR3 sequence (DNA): TGTGCCTGCAGTTATGGGACTAGCGGGAGGGGCGAGCAGTACTTC.

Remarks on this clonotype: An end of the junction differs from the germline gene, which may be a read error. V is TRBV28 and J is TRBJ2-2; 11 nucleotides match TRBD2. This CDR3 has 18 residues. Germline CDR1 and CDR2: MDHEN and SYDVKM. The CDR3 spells CASSPLLAGVRSTGERFF. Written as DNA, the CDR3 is TGTGCCAGCAGCCCCCTACTAGCGGGAGTTAGAAGCACCGGGGAGCGGTTTTTT.

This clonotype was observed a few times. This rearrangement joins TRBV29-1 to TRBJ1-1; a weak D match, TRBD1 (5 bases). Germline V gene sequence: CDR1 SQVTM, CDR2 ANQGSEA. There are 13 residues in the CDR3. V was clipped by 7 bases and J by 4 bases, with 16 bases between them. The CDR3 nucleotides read TGCAGCGCCTTAGGGGCCCAGGGCACTGAAGCTTTCTTT. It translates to CSALGAQGTEAFF.

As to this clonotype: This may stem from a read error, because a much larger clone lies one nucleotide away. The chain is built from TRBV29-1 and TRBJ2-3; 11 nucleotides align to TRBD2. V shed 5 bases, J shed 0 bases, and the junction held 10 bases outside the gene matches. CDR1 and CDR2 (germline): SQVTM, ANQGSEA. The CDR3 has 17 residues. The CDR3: CSVPRETSGASTDTQYF. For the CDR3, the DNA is TGCAGCGTTCCCAGAGAGACTAGCGGGGCTAGCACAGATACGCAGTATTTT.